This TCR beta chain was sequenced during a study of shared clonotypes between healthy human individuals. A note on this clone: What it binds is not known.

Study-level results: A limitation of the genetic and exposure-history diversity represented arose from few donors.

The assay was run at deep level. Measured with immunoSEQ multiplex PCR; TCRdb has only the in-frame clones, and not every one. Here the sample spans under 600,000 clones, 75% to 80% being singletons. V shed 6 bases, J shed 10 bases, and the junction held 11 bases outside the gene matches. There are 14 residues in the CDR3. Germline CDR1 is ENHRY and CDR2 is SYGVKD. Material for sequencing was PBMCs. The source of this sequence is a woman in her thirties or forties in good health. Some clones in this sample may be carry-over from other donors' samples. The chain joins TRBV10-3 to TRBJ2-1, with 8 bases that match TRBD1. The CDR3 sequence: CAISKPQGADEQFF. The CDR3 nucleotides are TGTGCCATCAGCAAGCCCCAGGGGGCAGACGAGCAGTTCTTC.